This TCR beta chain was retrieved from a study of T cells in Graves' hyperthyroidism and ophthalmopathy. Study in general: Before any treatment, at initial diagnosis, peripheral blood was collected. Study conclusions and caveats: Most thyroid clonotypes that were expanded above 0.001 also turned up in blood.

The authors deemed Graves' hyperthyroidism stable absent ophthalmopathy progression within 18 months. Patients were excluded for uncontrolled infection, other autoimmune disease, pregnancy or lactation. Amplification of TCR beta CDR3 regions was performed using RNA transcripts as template. The TCR CDR3 first-round RT-PCR relied on the HTBI primer set. MiXCR was run by TCRdb on the multiplex PCR reads, yielding one entry per CDR3 protein. Of hundreds of thousands of distinct CDR3 sequences listed, roughly 40% are singletons. The germline CDR1 and CDR2 sequences are SGHAT and FQNNGV. This CDR3 contains 16 residues. V lost 0 bases to trimming and J lost 8 bases, with 14 bases between them. Worth noting for this clonotype: What it recognizes is unknown.

The sequence came from a man between 18 and 35 years old with Graves' hyperthyroidism. The sequencing sample was made of blood. The genes are TRBV11-2 and TRBJ1-6; D remains ambiguous. In DNA form, the CDR3 reads TGTGCCAGCAGCTTAGATTTTACGGGATTCGATTCACCCCTCCACTTT. It translates to CASSLDFTGFDSPLHF.